Each of the 25 T cell receptor beta chains below was sequenced from the same sample in a study of cytomegalovirus exposure and HLA in healthy donors (TCRdb year 2017). The library was built by means of the immunoSEQ multiplex PCR assay. A mixture of 60 forward primers for TCR Vbeta segments and 13 reverse primers for TCR Jbeta segments was used in the multiplex PCR. As stored in TCRdb, this immuneACCESS dataset retains in-frame rearrangements with V and J assigned. A fraction of the clones does not appear; measured against another copy, unresolved V genes explain less than half of the discrepancy, and the remainder lacks a known reason. Within this sample are under 200,000 clones, with 73% of them counted one time only. The ten largest make up around 1.9% of the sample. Sequenced input: PBMCs. Receptors originate from a woman in her twenties or thirties in good health and CMV-seronegative.

This clone appeared once. The junction departs from germline at one end; a sequencing error may be responsible. This chain links TRBV7-7 with TRBJ2-1; TRBD2 aligns across 11 bases. The CDR3 runs 15 residues. CDR1 and CDR2 (germline): SSHAT, FNYEAQ (reference sequence). CDR3 residues: CASSLGTSGNNEQFF. Written as DNA, the CDR3 is TGTGCTAGCAGCTTAGGGACTAGCGGCAACAATGAGCAGTTCTTC. The full variable domain, its missing parts supplied by reference TRBV7-7 and TRBJ2-1, is GAGVSQSPRYKVTKRGQDVTLRCDPISSHATLYWYQQALGQGPEFLTYFNYEAQPDKSGLPSDRFSAERPEGSISTLTIQRTEQRDSAMYRCASSLGTSGNNEQFFGPGTRLTVL.

The chain uses TRBV1 and TRBJ2-3; TRBD2 is taken as the D call from the table, unchecked against the DNA. TRBV1 is marked as a pseudogene. CDR3 length: 13 amino acids. CDR3 nucleotide sequence: TGCACCAGCCGGACCGGGGGGCAAGATACGCAGTATTTT. Translating gives CTSRTGGQDTQYF.

The chain combines TRBV6-5 with TRBJ1-6, with a weak D call TRBD1 (5 bases). The V gene lost 2 bases and the J gene lost 3 bases, with 11 bases spanning the gap. Germline V gives CDR1 MNHEY, CDR2 SVGAGI. The CDR3 extends over 16 amino acids. Written as DNA, the CDR3 is TGTGCCAGCAGTTACCAGGGCTACCTCTATAATTCACCCCTCCACTTT. Protein: CASSYQGYLYNSPLHF.

This chain joins TRBV19 and TRBJ2-6; 7 bases map to TRBD2. Germline CDR1 and CDR2: LNHDA and SQIVND (reference sequence). V was pared by 1 base and J by 3 bases, with 3 bases of the junction left unmatched. This CDR3 contains 16 residues. The CDR3 loop reads CASSIGGGRGANVLTF. The CDR3 DNA sequence: TGTGCCAGTAGTATAGGGGGGGGTCGTGGGGCCAACGTCCTGACTTTC.

The chain has TRBV14 and TRBJ1-2; no reliable D call. Trimming shortened V by 0 bases and J by 4 bases, and 12 bases separated the two germline ends. The germline V gene encodes CDR1 SGHDN and CDR2 FVKESK. The CDR3 covers 15 residues. This chain's CDR3 is CASSQDIQSLYGYTF. The CDR3 DNA sequence: TGTGCCAGCAGCCAAGATATACAGAGCCTCTATGGCTACACCTTC.

V usage is TRBV7-9 and J usage is TRBJ2-1; 9 bases are shared with TRBD1. CDR1 SEHNR and CDR2 FQNEAQ come from the germline V gene (reference sequence). J lost 7 bases, V lost 4 bases, and 8 bases had no gene match. The CDR3 contains 15 residues. CDR3 in amino acids: CASSYTGQGGNEQFF. DNA of the CDR3: TGTGCCAGCAGCTACACGGGACAGGGTGGGAATGAGCAGTTCTTC.

The chain is built from TRBV19 and TRBJ2-7, with TRBD1 identical over 8 bases. CDR3 size: 17 residues. The trim removed 6 bases at V and 5 bases at J, leaving 18 bases unmatched. Germline CDR1 reads LNHDA; CDR2 reads SQIVND (reference sequence). The CDR3 loop reads CASSLPRGRQGFHEQYF. The CDR3 coding sequence is TGTGCCAGTAGCCTTCCCAGGGGGAGACAGGGGTTCCACGAGCAGTACTTC.

The chain is built from TRBV7-3 and TRBJ2-5, with 10 bases aligning to TRBD2. The CDR3 extends over 15 amino acids. V trimming: 1 base; J trimming: 7 bases; junction bases outside the gene matches: 6. From germline, CDR1 is SGHTA and CDR2 FQGTGA. CDR3 bases: TGTGCCAGCAGCTTAAGAGCGGGGGGGGATGTGACCCAGTACTTC. Translated: CASSLRAGGDVTQYF.

The chain joins TRBV6-6 to TRBJ1-5; D is possibly TRBD1 (6 bases). Trimming took off 10 bases at V and 9 bases at J, with 19 bases between the two ends. Germline CDR1 reads MNHNY; CDR2 reads SVGAGI (reference sequence). The CDR3 spans 13 residues. Written as DNA, the CDR3 is TGTGCCACCCTGGGGGCCGGTGGACGGCCCCAGCATTTT. Translated, it gives CATLGAGGRPQHF.

The V gene is TRBV28, the J gene TRBJ2-7, with a tentative D call TRBD1 (6 bases). The CDR3 is 18 amino acids. Germline loops: CDR1 MDHEN, CDR2 SYDVKM. Trimming took 5 bases from V and 0 from J, leaving 23 bases between them. The CDR3 DNA reads TGTGCCAGCAGTCAGGGGAGCGGCTATCCTCAGAGCTCCTACGAGCAGTACTTC. Translation: CASSQGSGYPQSSYEQYF.

The chain joins TRBV11-3 to TRBJ2-5, with 7 bases that match TRBD2. CDR1 and CDR2 (germline): SGHNT, YENEEA. The CDR3 is 15 amino acids. J gave up 4 bases and V 1 base, and 6 bases lay outside the gene matches. CDR3 coding DNA: TGTGCCAGCAGCTTAGGCGCCGGGAGGAGAGAGACCCAGTACTTC. It yields the protein CASSLGAGRRETQYF.

This clone has only one observation. This chain connects TRBV7-3 to TRBJ2-1; a possible D gene is TRBD2 (5 bases). Trimming left V 1 base short and J 6 bases short, with 10 bases between. This CDR3 is 14 amino acids long. From germline, CDR1 is SGHTA and CDR2 FQGTGA. The DNA for the CDR3 is TGTGCCAGCAGCTTAAGTTCCGGGGTCAATGAGCAGTTCTTC. Translated, it gives CASSLSSGVNEQFF.

The chain employs TRBV11-2 and TRBJ1-1, with D possibly matching TRBD1 (5 bases). V lost 1 base and J lost 5, with 8 bases in between. This CDR3 is 13 amino acids long. Germline lookup yields CDR1 SGHAT and CDR2 FQNNGV. DNA of the CDR3: TGTGCCAGCAGCTTAGTTGGGGGGACTGAAGCTTTCTTT. Amino acids: CASSLVGGTEAFF.

This sequence joins TRBV7-9 and TRBJ1-4, with D tentatively TRBD1 (6 bases). Germline loops: CDR1 SEHNR, CDR2 FQNEAQ (reference sequence). There are 16 residues in the CDR3. V shed 1 base and J shed 4 bases, with 13 bases lying between them. The CDR3 DNA reads TGTGCCAGCAGCTTAGGAGCTGGGGGCGGTAATGAAAAACTGTTTTTT. Translated: CASSLGAGGGNEKLFF.

The V gene is TRBV27, the J gene TRBJ2-7; 11 bases match TRBD1. The V segment lost 4 bases and the J segment 5 bases; nucleotides outside the gene matches: 10. The CDR3 extends over 16 amino acids. Germline V CDR1 and CDR2: MNHEY, SMNVEV (reference sequence). CDR3 DNA: TGTGCCAGCAGTTCCACCGGGACAGGGGGTTCCAACGAGCAGTACTTC. This translates into CASSSTGTGGSNEQYF.

The rearrangement links TRBV25-1 to TRBJ1-5, with a possible D match to TRBD1 (5 bases). CDR1 is MGHDK, CDR2 SYGVNS, per germline. The CDR3 spans 14 residues. V was pared by 4 bases and J by 6 bases, with 13 bases between. CDR3 sequence (DNA): TGTGCCAGCAGTGGTTCAGGGTTCGCTCAGCCCCAGCATTTT. Its protein product is CASSGSGFAQPQHF. The full variable domain, completed using reference TRBV25-1 and TRBJ1-5, is EADIYQTPRYLVIGTGKKITLECSQTMGHDKMYWYQQDPGMELHLIHYSYGVNSTEKGDLSSESTVSRIRTEHFPLTLESARPSHTSQYLCASSGSGFAQPQHFGDGTRLSIL.

There are a few counts of this clone. V is TRBV6-5 and J is TRBJ2-7, with TRBD2 identical over 7 bases. With 4 bases clipped from V and 9 bases from J, the junction kept 3 bases outside the gene matches. Per the germline V gene, CDR1 is MNHEY and CDR2 is SVGAGI. The CDR3 is 11 residues long. The CDR3 nucleotides read TGTGCCAGCAGTTTGGGGGGGGTGCAGTACTTC. Its protein product is CASSLGGVQYF.

The rearrangement uses TRBV9 and TRBJ2-7; D might be TRBD2 (5 bases). The CDR3 sequence is 15 residues long. The germline V and J ends were trimmed by 0 bases and 3 bases, with 13 bases remaining between them. Per germline, CDR1 SGDLS and CDR2 YYNGEE. In DNA, the CDR3 is TGTGCCAGCAGCGTAGCCGCGGGTAGCTACTACGAGCAGTACTTC. Translated, it gives CASSVAAGSYYEQYF.

This clone has more than one count but fewer than ten. This chain links TRBV10-2 with TRBJ2-3; no firm D call. V was pared by 2 bases and J by 0 bases, with 6 bases between. Germline V gene lookup returns CDR1 WSHSY and CDR2 SAAADI. There are 14 residues in the CDR3. The CDR3 sequence is CASSEIESTDTQYF. In DNA, the CDR3 is TGCGCCAGCAGTGAGATTGAGAGCACAGATACGCAGTATTTT.

The chain couples TRBV12-5 to TRBJ1-1; 7 bases agree with TRBD1. The CDR3 contains 13 residues. With 2 bases clipped from V and 3 bases from J, the junction kept 0 bases outside the gene matches. Germline V gene sequence: CDR1 LGHNT, CDR2 FRNRAP. CDR3 amino acids: CASGLTGDTEAFF. The CDR3 DNA reads as TGTGCTAGTGGTTTGACAGGGGACACTGAAGCTTTCTTT.

The gene calls are TRBV11-2 and TRBJ1-6; D not certain. This CDR3 is 14 amino acids long. In germline, CDR1 is SGHAT, CDR2 FQNNGV. The germline V and J ends were trimmed by 4 bases and 12 bases, with 16 bases remaining between them. CDR3 DNA: TGTGCCAGCAGCTCCTCGGAGGGATTCGTACCCCTCCACTTT. Translation: CASSSSEGFVPLHF.

The chain joins TRBV7-9 to TRBJ1-4; D may be TRBD1 (6 bases). With 2 bases removed from V and 7 bases from J, the gap between germline ends came to 8 bases. Germline CDR1 reads SEHNR; CDR2 reads FQNEAQ (reference sequence). This CDR3 region has 13 residues. CDR3 nucleotide sequence: TGTGCCAGCAGCTTAACAGGGTCTGAAAAACTGTTTTTT. This translates into CASSLTGSEKLFF.

Notes on this clone: A junction end diverges from the germline sequence, so it may reflect a read error. CDR3 residues: CASSLTVPSHEQYF. CDR3 coding DNA: TGCGCCAGCAGCTTGACGGTCCCCTCCCACGAGCAGTACTTC. The rearrangement uses TRBV5-1 and TRBJ2-7, with unresolved D. This CDR3 is 14 amino acids long. Germline loops: CDR1 SGHRS, CDR2 YFSETQ. Filled out from reference TRBV5-1 and TRBJ2-7, the complete variable domain reads KAGVTQTPRYLIKTRGQQVTLSCSPISGHRSVSWYQQTPGQGLQFLFEYFSETQRNKGNFPGRFSGRQFSNSRSEMNVSTLELGDSALYLCASSLTVPSHEQYFGPGTRLTVT.

The gene calls are TRBV2 and TRBJ2-7; 9 bases are a match to TRBD2. The CDR3 spans 14 residues. V lost 7 bases to trimming and J lost 6 bases; unmatched junction nucleotides: 10. CDR1 SNHLY and CDR2 FYNNEI come from the germline V gene. CDR3 sequence: CASIDPGLAPEQYF. For the CDR3, the DNA is TGTGCCAGCATTGACCCGGGACTAGCTCCCGAGCAGTACTTC.

The genes are TRBV5-4 and TRBJ2-2, with D perhaps TRBD1 (6 bases). Germline V CDR1 and CDR2: SGHNT, YYREEE (reference sequence). V lost 0 bases, J lost 1 base, and 10 bases lay in between. There are 16 residues in the CDR3. CDR3 loop: CASSLGGGKNTGELFF. The CDR3 bases are TGTGCCAGCAGCTTGGGAGGGGGAAAGAACACCGGGGAGCTGTTTTTT.